This T cell receptor beta chain emerged from a study of blood T cell repertoires in COVID-19. Authors' processing steps: Scientists estimated how many nucleated cells there were by amplifying reference gene primers. The repertoire was sequenced with immunoSEQ multiplex PCR; TCRdb's copy has only in-frame clones and lacks some. The D gene and trimming were derived from the DNA, and the V and J assignments and clone size from that table. This sample has about 190,000 clones, with approximately 79% found just once. Cohort allocation depended upon clinical history that participants reported. This sequence was found in a woman in her sixties or seventies with acute COVID-19. Sequences were obtained from PBMCs or T cells enriched from blood (not recorded which).

The CDR3 spells CASSITGYEQFF. The CDR3 nucleotides read TGTGCCAGCAGTATCACAGGGTATGAGCAGTTCTTC. The chain carries TRBV27 and TRBJ2-1, with D tentatively TRBD1 (6 bases). CDR3 length equals 12 residues. Germline-derived CDR1 and CDR2 are MNHEY and SMNVEV (reference sequence). Trimming shortened V by 5 bases and J by 8 bases, and 10 bases separated the two germline ends.